A selection of T cell receptor beta chains follows, all from one sample in a study of T cell changes during pregnancy in multiple sclerosis. Clones were sequenced by immunoSEQ multiplex PCR, and TCRdb holds only the in-frame ones, with some missing. The table has approximately 37,000 clones, 90% to 95% seen once. The sample in question was CD4+ T cells from peripheral blood mononuclear cells, obtained in the third trimester of pregnancy. Source of these receptors: a female donor with multiple sclerosis, enrolled in a pregnancy study. The CDR3 runs from the conserved cysteine through the conserved F or W. A D gene is named only where the DNA matches it firmly.

j_gene,d_gene,v_gene,CDR3aa
TRBJ2-2,TRBD1,TRBV5-4,CASSPRTGNTGELFF
TRBJ2-7,NA,TRBV7-2,CASSLVVSYEQYF
TRBJ2-5,NA,TRBV28,CASSLDGWGRRKETQYF
TRBJ1-6,NA,TRBV7-9,CASSLVGVRNNSPLHF
TRBJ1-1,TRBD1,TRBV14,CASSQKQGMAFF
TRBJ2-5,TRBD2,TRBV4-3,CASSQGTSGQETQYF
TRBJ1-5,TRBD1,TRBV5-1,CASSPKPGQGTQPQHF
TRBJ1-6,NA,TRBV11-2,CASSFRGPGNSPLHF
TRBJ2-5,NA,TRBV9,CASSPHEETQYF
TRBJ1-2,TRBD1,TRBV6-5,CASSYSGGAGYTF
TRBJ2-4,TRBD2,TRBV28,CASTSGGLAKNIQYF
TRBJ1-5,NA,TRBV7-2,CASSPRGARGQPQHF
TRBJ2-7,NA,TRBV10-3,CAISEIVSEQYF
TRBJ2-7,NA,TRBV28,CASSLPQGYEQYF
TRBJ2-3,NA,TRBV18,CASSPEGPLTDTQYF
TRBJ2-2,NA,TRBV6-5,CAIRMDGSKSGELFF
TRBJ2-7,TRBD2,TRBV25-1,CASRTSGTYEQYF
TRBJ1-1,NA,TRBV6-1,CAAARVYDTEAFF
TRBJ2-7,TRBD2,TRBV2,CASNSRTSREQYF
TRBJ2-2,NA,TRBV5-1,CASMAGPHTGELFF
TRBJ2-7,TRBD1,TRBV7-8,CASSAQQGVNEQYF
TRBJ1-3,TRBD1,TRBV28,CASSAVGQGSGNTIYF
TRBJ1-2,TRBD1,TRBV5-1,CASSWSGGTDFYGYTF
TRBJ1-1,TRBD1,TRBV29-1,CSVVTGATEAFF
TRBJ1-5,NA,TRBV28,CASRTPGALRAQHF
TRBJ2-5,NA,TRBV6-5,CASSYGRRQETQYF
TRBJ1-5,NA,TRBV14,CASSPPRGGVSRNNQPQHF
TRBJ2-7,TRBD2,TRBV7-2,CASSFGGLAGVEQYF
TRBJ1-3,TRBD1,TRBV7-2,CASSSGTGAGNTIYF
TRBJ1-2,NA,TRBV9,CASSVGTALGYGYTF
TRBJ2-7,TRBD1,TRBV7-9,CASSLGDRPPYEQYF
TRBJ2-2,NA,TRBV7-9,CASSLAGGSGELFF
TRBJ2-1,TRBD2,TRBV9,CASSRTGGSYNEQFF
TRBJ1-2,NA,TRBV19,CASSILGGEPSRGYTF
TRBJ2-7,TRBD2,TRBV19,CASRASSGSSYEQYF
TRBJ2-1,TRBD1,TRBV6-5,CASRLGTGTYNEQFF
TRBJ2-6,NA,TRBV19,CASRRQSSGANVLTF
TRBJ1-1,NA,TRBV7-8,CASSLAEGTAFF
TRBJ2-5,TRBD2,TRBV6-5,CASSYSAGGAETQYF
TRBJ2-3,NA,TRBV15,CATSRGGFSTDTQYF
TRBJ2-1,TRBD2,TRBV7-2,CASSLVSSGGNEQFF
TRBJ2-2,TRBD1,TRBV6-5,CATYRTGVITGELFF
TRBJ2-1,TRBD2,TRBV30,CAGGLAGGTDEQFF
TRBJ2-7,TRBD1,TRBV5-1,CASSNPGQGYEQYF